The clone carrying this T cell receptor beta chain has a handful of counts. Its antigen is undetermined. The CDR3 runs 14 residues. V was shortened by 2 bases and J by 2 bases, with 9 bases between the two germline ends. In germline, CDR1 is SGHRS, CDR2 YFSETQ. The sample belongs to a study of CD8 T cells in ankylosing spondylitis. General observations from the study: As for the disease-linked clones, they showed a CD8+ phenotype and occurred at relatively low frequencies in peripheral blood. Some of these motif variants have turned up before, in reports on reactive arthritis synovial fluid and blood. A TCR beta motif of several highly homologous variants seemed to mark ankylosing spondylitis blood. Disease-linked clones were reportedly significantly enriched in matched ankylosing spondylitis synovial fluid.

Each TCR beta library was made by quantitative 5'-RACE that incorporated molecular barcodes. TCRdb passed the 5' RACE reads through MiXCR, listing each CDR3 protein once. The sample consists of about 540,000 distinct CDR3 sequences, roughly 12% of them appearing once. The sequence derives from a male donor with ankylosing spondylitis. The gene calls are TRBV5-1 and TRBJ2-3; D is unresolved. The material sequenced was blood, either unsorted or a sorted T cell fraction (not recorded which). CDR3 nucleotide sequence: TGCGCCAGCAGCTTACAACTAAACACAGATACGCAGTATTTT. This translates into CASSLQLNTDTQYF.